A selection of T cell receptor beta chains follows, all from one sample in a study of vaccination and CD4 T cells after COVID-19. These TCRs' antigens remain unknown. TCRdb processed the PCR reads anew with MiXCR; each CDR3 protein has one entry. Here the sample spans more than 10,000 distinct CDR3 sequences, approximately 70% being singletons. The sample taken for sequencing was CD4+ T cells from blood, cultured in vitro. These TCRs come from a human donor who had recovered from COVID-19. CDR3s include the opening cysteine and the closing phenylalanine or tryptophan. Each record gives: V gene, CDR3 protein.

>TRBV24-1
CATSDLGRGNAEQFF
>TRBV19
CASSIGSTGELFF
>TRBV10-1
CASSAGGAGANVLTF
>TRBV20-1
CSASLGQSNQPQHF
>TRBV11-3
CASSRIAGNGELFF
>TRBV6-1
CASTLNQGMGTEAFF
>TRBV19
CASRDRAGNQPQHF
>TRBV18
CASSLTGGGSGANVLTF
>TRBV10-2
CASSESGPYQPQHF
>TRBV24-1
CATGRQGETQYF
>TRBV7-2
CVSNGLAGSNTGELFF
>TRBV6-2/TRBV6-3
CASSYILRMDTQYF
>TRBV20-1
CSAKEGSAIQPQHF
>TRBV7-9
CASSLGDREDQPQHF
>TRBV7-3
CASSPRTSGRTGELFF
>TRBV7-2
CASSFGQGGGSGELFF
>TRBV7-9
CASSLLAGVDTGELFF